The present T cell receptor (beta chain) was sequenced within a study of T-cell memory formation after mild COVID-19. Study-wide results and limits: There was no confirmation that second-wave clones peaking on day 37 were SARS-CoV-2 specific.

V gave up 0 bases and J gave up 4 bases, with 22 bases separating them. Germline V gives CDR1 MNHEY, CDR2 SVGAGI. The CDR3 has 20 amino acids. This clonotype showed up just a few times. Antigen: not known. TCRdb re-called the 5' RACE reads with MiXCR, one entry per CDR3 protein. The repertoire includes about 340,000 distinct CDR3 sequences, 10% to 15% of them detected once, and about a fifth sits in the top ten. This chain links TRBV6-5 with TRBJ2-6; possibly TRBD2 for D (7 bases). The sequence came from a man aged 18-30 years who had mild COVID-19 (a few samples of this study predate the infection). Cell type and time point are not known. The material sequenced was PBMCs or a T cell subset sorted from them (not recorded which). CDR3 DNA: TGTGCCAGCAGTTACTCGCGGCGGGGGCCCTATCGGGGAGGGGCCAACGTCCTGACTTTC. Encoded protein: CASSYSRRGPYRGGANVLTF.